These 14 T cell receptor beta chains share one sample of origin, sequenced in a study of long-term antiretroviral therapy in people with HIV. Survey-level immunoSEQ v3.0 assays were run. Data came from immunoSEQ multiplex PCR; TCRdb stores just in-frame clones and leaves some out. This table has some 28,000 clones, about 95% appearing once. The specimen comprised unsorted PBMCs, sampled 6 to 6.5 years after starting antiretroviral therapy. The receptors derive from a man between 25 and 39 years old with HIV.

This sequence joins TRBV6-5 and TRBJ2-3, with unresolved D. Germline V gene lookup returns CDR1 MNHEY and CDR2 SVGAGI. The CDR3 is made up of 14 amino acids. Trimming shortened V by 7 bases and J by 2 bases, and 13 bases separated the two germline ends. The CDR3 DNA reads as TGTGCCAGCACCCCCGTGGCGTTCACAGATACGCAGTATTTT. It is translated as CASTPVAFTDTQYF.

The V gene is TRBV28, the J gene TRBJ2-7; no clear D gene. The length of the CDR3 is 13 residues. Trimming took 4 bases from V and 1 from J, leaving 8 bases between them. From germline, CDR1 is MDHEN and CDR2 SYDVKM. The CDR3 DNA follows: TGTGCCAGCAGTTCCGGCTCTTCCTACGAGCAGTACTTC. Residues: CASSSGSSYEQYF.

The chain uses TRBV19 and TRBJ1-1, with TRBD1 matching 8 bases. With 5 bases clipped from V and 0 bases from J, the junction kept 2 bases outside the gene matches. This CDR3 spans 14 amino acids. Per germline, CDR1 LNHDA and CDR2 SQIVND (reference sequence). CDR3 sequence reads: CASSQGAMNTEAFF. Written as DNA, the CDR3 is TGTGCCAGTAGTCAGGGGGCCATGAACACTGAAGCTTTCTTT. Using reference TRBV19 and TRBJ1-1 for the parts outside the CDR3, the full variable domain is DGGITQSPKYLFRKEGQNVTLSCEQNLNHDAMYWYRQDPGQGLRLIYYSQIVNDFQKGDIAEGYSVSREKKESFPLTVTSAQKNPTAFYLCASSQGAMNTEAFFGQGTRLTVV.

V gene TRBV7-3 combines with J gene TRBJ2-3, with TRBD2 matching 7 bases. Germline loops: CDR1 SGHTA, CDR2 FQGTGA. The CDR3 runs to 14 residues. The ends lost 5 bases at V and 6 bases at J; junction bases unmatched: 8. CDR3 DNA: TGTGCCAGCAGCGCGGGACTATCTGGGGATACGCAGTATTTT. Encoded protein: CASSAGLSGDTQYF.

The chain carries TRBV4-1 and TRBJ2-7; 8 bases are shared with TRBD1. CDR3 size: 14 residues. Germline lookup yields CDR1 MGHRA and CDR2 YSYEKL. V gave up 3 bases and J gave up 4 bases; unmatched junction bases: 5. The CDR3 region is CASSHRQGMYEQYF. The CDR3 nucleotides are TGCGCCAGCAGCCACAGACAGGGGATGTACGAGCAGTACTTC.

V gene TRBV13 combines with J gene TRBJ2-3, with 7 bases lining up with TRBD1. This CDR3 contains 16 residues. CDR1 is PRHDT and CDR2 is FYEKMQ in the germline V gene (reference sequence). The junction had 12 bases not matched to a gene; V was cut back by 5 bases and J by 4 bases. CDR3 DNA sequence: TGTGCCAGCAGCCCGCGGACAGGCCGCAGGGCAGATACGCAGTATTTT. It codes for CASSPRTGRRADTQYF.

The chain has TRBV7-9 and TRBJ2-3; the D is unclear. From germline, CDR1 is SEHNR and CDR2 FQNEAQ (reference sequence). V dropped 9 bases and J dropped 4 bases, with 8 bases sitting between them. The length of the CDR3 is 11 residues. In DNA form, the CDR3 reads TGTGCCAGTCCCCAGGCAGATACGCAGTATTTT. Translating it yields CASPQADTQYF.

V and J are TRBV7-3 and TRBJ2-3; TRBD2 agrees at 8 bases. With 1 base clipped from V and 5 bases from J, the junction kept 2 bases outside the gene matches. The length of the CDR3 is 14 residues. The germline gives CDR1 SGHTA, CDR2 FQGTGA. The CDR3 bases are TGTGCCAGCAGCTTAAATCGGGGGGGAGATACGCAGTATTTT. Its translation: CASSLNRGGDTQYF.

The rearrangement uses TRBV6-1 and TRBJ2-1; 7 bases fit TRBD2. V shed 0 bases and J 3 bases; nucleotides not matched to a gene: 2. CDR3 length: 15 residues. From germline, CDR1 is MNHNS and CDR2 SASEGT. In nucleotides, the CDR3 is TGTGCCAGCAGTGAAGCGGCTAGCGGCTACAATGAGCAGTTCTTC. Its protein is CASSEAASGYNEQFF.

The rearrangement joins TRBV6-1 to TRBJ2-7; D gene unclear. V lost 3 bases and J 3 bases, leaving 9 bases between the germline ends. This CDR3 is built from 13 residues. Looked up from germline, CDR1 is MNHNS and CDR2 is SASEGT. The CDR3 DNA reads TGTGCCAGCAGTGAGGCACGCATCTACGAGCAGTACTTC. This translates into CASSEARIYEQYF.

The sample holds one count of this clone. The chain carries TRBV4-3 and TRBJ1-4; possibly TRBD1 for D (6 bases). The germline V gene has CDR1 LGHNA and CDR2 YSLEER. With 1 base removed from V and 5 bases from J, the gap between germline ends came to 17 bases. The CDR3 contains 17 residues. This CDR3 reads CASSQAPVQGWNEKLFF. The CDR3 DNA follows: TGCGCCAGCAGCCAAGCTCCGGTACAGGGCTGGAATGAAAAACTGTTTTTT.

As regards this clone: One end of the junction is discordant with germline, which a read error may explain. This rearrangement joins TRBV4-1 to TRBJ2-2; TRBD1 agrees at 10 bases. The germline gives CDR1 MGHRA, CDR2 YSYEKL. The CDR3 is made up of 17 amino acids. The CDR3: CASSHVPGQGNPGELFF. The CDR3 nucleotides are TGCGCCAGCAGCCATGTCCCGGGACAGGGGAACCCCGGGGAGCTGTTTTTT.

The CDR3 coding sequence is TGTGCCAGCAGCCAGACCGAGGGGGGCGAGCAGTACTTC. It encodes CASSQTEGGEQYF. J is TRBJ2-7 and V is TRBV4-2, with D possibly being TRBD1 or TRBD2 (6 bases each). The CDR3 is 13 residues long. Germline V gene lookup returns CDR1 LGHNA and CDR2 YNFKEQ. The V and J ends lost 3 bases and 6 bases respectively, with 12 bases between them.

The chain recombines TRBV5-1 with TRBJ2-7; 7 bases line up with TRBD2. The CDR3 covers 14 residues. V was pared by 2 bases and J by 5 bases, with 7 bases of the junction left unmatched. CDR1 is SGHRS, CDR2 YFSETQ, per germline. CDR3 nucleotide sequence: TGCGCCAGCAGCTTAGCAGCGGGACTCCACGAGCAGTACTTC. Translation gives CASSLAAGLHEQYF.